Below are 20 T cell receptor beta chains sequenced from a single sample in a study of T cell clonotyping in hematopoietic cell transplantation. The table came from immunoSEQ multiplex PCR; TCRdb's copy has only in-frame clones and leaves some out. The data hold around 8,300 clones, with about 69% observed a single time. Sequences were derived from peripheral blood mononuclear cells, sampled 100 days after allogeneic stem cell transplant. Every receptor here comes from a male patient between 60 and 69 years old who had an allogeneic stem cell transplant from an unrelated donor, so the T cells may come from the graft donor. Some clones in this sample may be carry-over from other donors' samples.

J is TRBJ1-2 and V is TRBV6-4; 10 positions match TRBD1. Germline V lookup: CDR1 MRHNA, CDR2 SNTAGT. V dropped 5 bases and J dropped 8; count of bases not matched to a gene: 5. The CDR3 spans 13 residues. The CDR3 DNA follows: TGTGCCAGCAGTTCTGGACAGGGGGAGGGCTACACCTTC. Residues: CASSSGQGEGYTF.

The chain is built from TRBV7-9 and TRBJ1-3, with no clear D. V was trimmed by 5 bases and J by 2 bases, leaving 13 bases between them. The CDR3 loop spans 15 amino acids. The germline CDR1 and CDR2 sequences are SEHNR and FQNEAQ (reference sequence). CDR3 sequence (DNA): TGTGCCAGCAGCCCCATGCTCATGGCTGGAAACACCATATATTTT. Translated: CASSPMLMAGNTIYF.

The chain recombines TRBV6-5 with TRBJ1-5; D uncertain. The CDR3 is made up of 14 amino acids. Germline V gives CDR1 MNHEY, CDR2 SVGAGI. Trimming took off 6 bases at V and 5 bases at J, with 14 bases between the two ends. Written as DNA, the CDR3 is TGTGCCAGCAGCCGGGGAGTCGGAGATCAGCCCCAGCATTTT. Amino acid sequence: CASSRGVGDQPQHF.

The chain uses TRBV5-1 and TRBJ1-3; D is perhaps TRBD1 (5 bases). V dropped 4 bases and J dropped 4 bases, with 9 bases sitting between them. The CDR3 runs 13 residues. Germline CDR1 reads SGHRS; CDR2 reads YFSETQ. The CDR3 spells CASSRDLGNTIYF. DNA of the CDR3: TGCGCCAGCAGCAGGGACCTAGGAAACACCATATATTTT.

This clone was observed a handful of times. V is TRBV6-5 and J is TRBJ2-1; 9 bases are a match to TRBD2. CDR1 MNHEY and CDR2 SVGAGI come from the germline V gene. Trimming cost V 2 bases and J 9 bases; bases outside gene matches: 11. The CDR3 totals 16 residues. The CDR3 sequence: CASSYAVGGGASEQFF. CDR3 DNA sequence: TGTGCCAGCAGTTACGCGGTCGGCGGGGGGGCCAGTGAGCAGTTCTTC.

This sequence joins TRBV4-2 and TRBJ1-4; no clear D gene. The V end was cut by 1 base, the J end by 6 bases, with 9 bases between. CDR1 is LGHNA and CDR2 is YNFKEQ in the germline V gene. The CDR3 covers 14 residues. CDR3 in amino acids: CASSQGGSYEKLFF. Written as DNA, the CDR3 is TGTGCCAGCAGCCAAGGTGGCAGCTATGAAAAACTGTTTTTT.

In its sample, this clone was seen a few times. The V gene is TRBV6-1, the J gene TRBJ2-2; 8 positions agree with TRBD1. The CDR3 consists of 14 residues. The V gene end was trimmed by 3 bases and the J gene end by 7 bases; junction bases not matched to a gene: 4. Germline CDR1 reads MNHNS; CDR2 reads SASEGT. CDR3 region: CASSDWTGHGELFF. The CDR3, as DNA: TGTGCCAGCAGTGACTGGACAGGGCACGGGGAGCTGTTTTTT.

V and J are TRBV6-8 and TRBJ2-7; TRBD1 matches at 7 bases. Germline V gene data show CDR1 as MNHGY and CDR2 as SAAAGT. The V segment lost 2 bases and the J segment 7 bases; nucleotides outside the gene matches: 8. CDR3 length: 14 residues. The CDR3 nucleotides are TGTGCCAGCAGTTACGGGCCAGGGACAGTTGAGCAGTACTTC. Amino acid sequence: CASSYGPGTVEQYF.

This clone was seen just once. The chain is built from TRBV11-3 and TRBJ2-1; D is perhaps TRBD1 (5 bases). This CDR3 has 13 amino acids. The germline V and J ends were trimmed by 0 bases and 7 bases, with 7 bases remaining between them. The V gene's germline CDR1 is SGHNT and CDR2 YENEEA. The CDR3 spells CASSLDRVNEQFF. CDR3 nucleotide sequence: TGTGCCAGCAGCTTAGACAGGGTTAATGAGCAGTTCTTC.

This chain uses TRBV27 with TRBJ2-6, with D unclear. Trimming took off 5 bases at V and 1 base at J, with 9 bases between the two ends. The CDR3 is 15 amino acids. The germline V gene has CDR1 MNHEY and CDR2 SMNVEV (reference sequence). CDR3 DNA: TGTGCCAGCAGTCAACGGGTTTCTGGGGCCAACGTCCTGACTTTC. Translation: CASSQRVSGANVLTF.

V is TRBV20-1 and J is TRBJ2-5; D is unresolved. The CDR3 loop spans 11 amino acids. Germline V gene lookup returns CDR1 DFQATT and CDR2 SNEGSKA (reference sequence). V shed 4 bases and J shed 2 bases, with 5 bases lying between them. CDR3 nucleotide sequence: TGCAGTGCTAAACTTCAAGAGACCCAGTACTTC. Translation gives CSAKLQETQYF.

This clone has just a few counts. The chain couples TRBV7-2 to TRBJ1-6; TRBD1 might be the D (5 bases). Trimming took off 1 base at V and 10 bases at J, with 14 bases between the two ends. This CDR3 spans 15 amino acids. Germline V lookup: CDR1 SGHTA, CDR2 FQGNSA. This chain's CDR3 is CASSLDVGVGSPLHF. CDR3 DNA sequence: TGTGCCAGCAGCTTAGACGTAGGGGTTGGCTCACCCCTCCACTTT.

V is TRBV19 and J is TRBJ1-2, with D perhaps matching TRBD1 (5 bases). Trimming took 5 bases from V and 8 from J, leaving 9 bases between them. The CDR3 has 11 amino acids. Germline-derived CDR1 and CDR2 are LNHDA and SQIVND (reference sequence). The DNA for the CDR3 is TGTGCCAGTAGTTCAGGGAGCGGCTACACCTTC. It codes for CASSSGSGYTF.

The chain joins TRBV27 to TRBJ2-7; D may be TRBD2 (5 bases). Per germline, CDR1 MNHEY and CDR2 SMNVEV (reference sequence). The CDR3 is made up of 14 amino acids. Trimming stripped 8 bases from V and 6 bases from J, with 20 bases between. The CDR3: CASGPGGRGVEQYF. As DNA, the CDR3 is TGTGCCAGCGGCCCTGGAGGTCGCGGTGTCGAGCAGTACTTC.

The sample holds a few counts of this clone. The chain couples TRBV13 to TRBJ2-2; the D gene is possibly TRBD1 (6 bases). The CDR3 runs to 15 residues. CDR1 is PRHDT and CDR2 is FYEKMQ in the germline V gene (reference sequence). Trimming left V 2 bases short and J 3 bases short, with 10 bases between. CDR3 DNA: TGTGCCAGCAGCTTACAGGGGCCGTACACCGGGGAGCTGTTTTTT. This translates into CASSLQGPYTGELFF.

The rearrangement joins TRBV10-1 to TRBJ1-1; D remains ambiguous. This CDR3 region has 16 residues. The germline gives CDR1 WNHNN, CDR2 SYGVQD (reference sequence). Between the trimmed V and J ends, which lost 0 bases and 1 base, there was a span of 12 bases. The CDR3 here is CASSESRVGANTEAFF. The CDR3 coding sequence is TGCGCCAGCAGTGAGTCTCGGGTGGGAGCGAACACTGAAGCTTTCTTT.

The chain is built from TRBV4-1 and TRBJ2-2; D remains ambiguous. Germline CDR1 and CDR2: MGHRA and YSYEKL. Deletions cut 4 bases from V and 8 bases from J, with 8 bases between. This CDR3 has 12 residues. The DNA for the CDR3 is TGCGCCAGCAGCCGATCAATGGGGGAGCTGTTTTTT. Its translation is CASSRSMGELFF.

The chain has TRBV19 and TRBJ2-1, with 7 positions matching TRBD2. The CDR3 totals 14 residues. Germline trimming cut 11 bases from V and 1 base from J; bases unmatched to any gene: 8. Germline V lookup: CDR1 LNHDA, CDR2 SQIVND (reference sequence). The CDR3: CASWTGGSYNEQFF. The CDR3 DNA sequence: TGTGCCTCATGGACGGGGGGATCCTACAATGAGCAGTTCTTC.

This clone showed up just a few times. V gene TRBV27 combines with J gene TRBJ2-7; D gene ambiguous. Trimming stripped 6 bases from V and 1 base from J, with 13 bases between. CDR1 MNHEY and CDR2 SMNVEV come from the germline V gene (reference sequence). The CDR3 length is 14 residues. Here the CDR3 reads CASSPPDGSYEQYF. The DNA of the CDR3 is TGTGCCAGCAGCCCCCCGGACGGTTCCTACGAGCAGTACTTC.

The chain has TRBV30 and TRBJ2-7; the D is unclear. The germline V and J ends were trimmed by 3 bases and 7 bases, with 10 bases remaining between them. This CDR3 has 11 residues. Germline V gene data show CDR1 as GTSNPN and CDR2 as SVGIG (reference sequence). The CDR3 protein is CAWSAQLEQYF. The DNA for the CDR3 is TGTGCCTGGAGCGCCCAACTTGAGCAGTACTTC.